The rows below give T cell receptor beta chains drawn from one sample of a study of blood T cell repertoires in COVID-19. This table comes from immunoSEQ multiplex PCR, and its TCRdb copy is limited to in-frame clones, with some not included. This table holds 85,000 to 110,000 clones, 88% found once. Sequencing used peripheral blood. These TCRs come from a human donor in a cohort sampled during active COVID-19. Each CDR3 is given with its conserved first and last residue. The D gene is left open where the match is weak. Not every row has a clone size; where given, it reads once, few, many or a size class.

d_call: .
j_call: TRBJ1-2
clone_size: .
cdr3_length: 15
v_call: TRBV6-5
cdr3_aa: CASSYAQGPGYGYTF
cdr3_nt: TGTGCCAGCAGTTACGCCCAGGGGCCTGGCTATGGCTACACCTTC

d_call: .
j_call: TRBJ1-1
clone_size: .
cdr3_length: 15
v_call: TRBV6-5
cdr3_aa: CASSYSLAMNTEAFF
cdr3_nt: TGTGCCAGCAGTTACTCTTTGGCAATGAACACTGAAGCTTTCTTT

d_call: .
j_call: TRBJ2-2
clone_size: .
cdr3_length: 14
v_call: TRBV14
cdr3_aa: CASSGSGVYGELFF
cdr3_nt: TGTGCCAGCAGCGGATCAGGGGTGTACGGGGAGCTGTTTTTT

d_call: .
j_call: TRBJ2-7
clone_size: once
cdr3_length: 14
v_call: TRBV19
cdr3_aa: CASSRQGLDYEQYF
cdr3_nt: TGTGCCAGTAGTAGACAGGGACTAGACTACGAGCAGTACTTC

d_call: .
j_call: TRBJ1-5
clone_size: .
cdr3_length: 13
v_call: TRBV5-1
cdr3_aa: CASSGQPNQPQHF
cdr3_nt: TGCGCCAGCTCAGGACAGCCCAATCAGCCCCAGCATTTT

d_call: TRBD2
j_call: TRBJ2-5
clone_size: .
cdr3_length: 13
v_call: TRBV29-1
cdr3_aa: CSVEVAGQETQYF
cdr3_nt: TGCAGCGTTGAAGTAGCGGGGCAAGAGACCCAGTACTTC

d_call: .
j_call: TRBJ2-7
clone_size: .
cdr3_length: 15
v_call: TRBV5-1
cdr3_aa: CASSSDSWNSYEQYF
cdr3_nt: TGCGCCAGCAGCTCAGACTCGTGGAACTCCTACGAGCAGTACTTC

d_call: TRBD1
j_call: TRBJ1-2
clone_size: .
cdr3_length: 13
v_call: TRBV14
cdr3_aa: CASSRDRDYGYTF
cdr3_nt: TGTGCCAGCAGCCGGGACAGGGATTATGGCTACACCTTC

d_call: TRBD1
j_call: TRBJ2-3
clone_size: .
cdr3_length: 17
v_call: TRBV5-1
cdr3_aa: CASSLPLGQGNTDTQYF
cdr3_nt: TGCGCCAGCAGCTTGCCTTTGGGACAGGGGAACACAGATACGCAGTATTTT

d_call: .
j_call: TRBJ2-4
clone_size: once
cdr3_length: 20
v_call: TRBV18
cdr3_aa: CASSPKEGDYRGAAKNIQYF
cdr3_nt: TGTGCCAGCTCACCAAAAGAGGGGGACTACCGGGGAGCGGCCAAAAACATTCAGTACTTC

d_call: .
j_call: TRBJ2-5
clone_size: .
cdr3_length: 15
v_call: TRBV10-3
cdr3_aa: CAISDRKGAQETQYF
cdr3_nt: TGTGCCATCAGTGATAGGAAGGGAGCCCAAGAGACCCAGTACTTC

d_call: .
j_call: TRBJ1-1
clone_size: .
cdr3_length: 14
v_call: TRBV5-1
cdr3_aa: CASSLIDRNTEAFF
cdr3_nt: TGCGCCAGCAGCTTAATCGACAGGAACACTGAAGCTTTCTTT

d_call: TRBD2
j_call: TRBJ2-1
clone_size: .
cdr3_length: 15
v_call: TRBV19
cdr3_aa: CASSTTSGTHNEQFF
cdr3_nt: TGTGCCAGTAGCACTACTAGCGGAACCCACAATGAGCAGTTCTTC

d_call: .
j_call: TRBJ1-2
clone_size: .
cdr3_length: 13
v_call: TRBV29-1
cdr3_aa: CSVEDSRAHGYTF
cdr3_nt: TGCAGCGTTGAAGATTCCAGGGCCCATGGCTACACCTTC

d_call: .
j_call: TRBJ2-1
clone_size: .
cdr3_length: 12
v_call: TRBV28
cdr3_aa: CAGGALGNEQFF
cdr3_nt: TGTGCCGGGGGGGCTCTGGGAAATGAGCAGTTCTTC

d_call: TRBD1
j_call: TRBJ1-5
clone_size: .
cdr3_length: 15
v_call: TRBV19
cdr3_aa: CASSIDRGWDQPQHF
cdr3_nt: TGTGCCAGTAGTATCGACAGGGGATGGGATCAGCCCCAGCATTTT

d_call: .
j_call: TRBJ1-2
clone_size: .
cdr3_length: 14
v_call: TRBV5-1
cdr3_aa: CASSFGQMSYGYTF
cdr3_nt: TGCGCCAGCAGCTTCGGACAGATGAGCTATGGCTACACCTTC

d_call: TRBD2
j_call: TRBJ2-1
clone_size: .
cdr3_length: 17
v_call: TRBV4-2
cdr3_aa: CASSQEVAGAQFNEQFF
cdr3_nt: TGTGCCAGCAGCCAAGAGGTAGCGGGAGCCCAGTTCAATGAGCAGTTCTTC

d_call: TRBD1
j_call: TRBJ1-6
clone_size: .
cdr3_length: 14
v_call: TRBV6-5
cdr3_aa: CASTSRGSGSPLHF
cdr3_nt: TGTGCCAGCACCTCCAGGGGGTCGGGTTCACCCCTCCACTTT

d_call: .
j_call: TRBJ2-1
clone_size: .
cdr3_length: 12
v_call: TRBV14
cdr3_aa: CASSPGALSPFF
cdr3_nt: TGTGCCAGCAGCCCAGGGGCTCTATCACCGTTCTTC

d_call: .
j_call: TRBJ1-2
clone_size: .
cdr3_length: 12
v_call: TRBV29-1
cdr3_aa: CSVEWQGYGYTF
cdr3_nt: TGCAGCGTTGAATGGCAGGGGTATGGCTACACCTTC

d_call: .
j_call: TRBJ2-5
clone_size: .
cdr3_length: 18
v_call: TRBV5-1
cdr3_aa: CASSLYQQATLPGETQYF
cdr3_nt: TGCGCCAGCAGTCTTTATCAACAGGCGACCCTTCCTGGGGAGACCCAGTACTTC

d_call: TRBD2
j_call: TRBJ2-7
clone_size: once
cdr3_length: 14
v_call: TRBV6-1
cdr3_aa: CASSELAGGAEQYF
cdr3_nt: TGTGCCAGCAGTGAGCTAGCGGGGGGGGCTGAGCAGTACTTC

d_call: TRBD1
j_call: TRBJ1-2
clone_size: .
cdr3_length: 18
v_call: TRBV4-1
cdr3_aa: CASSTPRDRGPYNYGYTF
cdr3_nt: TGCGCCAGCAGCACCCCCCGGGACAGGGGGCCTTATAACTATGGCTACACCTTC

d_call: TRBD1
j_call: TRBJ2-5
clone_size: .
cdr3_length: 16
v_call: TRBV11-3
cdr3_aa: CASSLGRDRVKETQYF
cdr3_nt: TGTGCCAGCAGCTTAGGTCGGGACAGGGTCAAGGAGACCCAGTACTTC

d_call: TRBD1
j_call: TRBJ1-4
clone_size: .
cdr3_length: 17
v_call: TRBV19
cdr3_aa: CASSMVGTVIANEKLFF
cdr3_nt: TGTGCCAGTAGTATGGTCGGGACAGTGATCGCTAATGAAAAACTGTTTTTT

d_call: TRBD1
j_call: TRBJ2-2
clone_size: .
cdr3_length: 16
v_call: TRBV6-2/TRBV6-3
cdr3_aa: CASSRGGTGVTGELFF
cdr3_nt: TGTGCCAGCAGTCGCGGCGGGACAGGGGTAACCGGGGAGCTGTTTTTT

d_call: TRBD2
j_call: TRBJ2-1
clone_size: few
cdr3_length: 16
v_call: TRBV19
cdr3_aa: CASRTSGGSSYNEQFF
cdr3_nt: TGTGCCAGTAGGACTAGCGGGGGGTCTTCCTACAATGAGCAGTTCTTC

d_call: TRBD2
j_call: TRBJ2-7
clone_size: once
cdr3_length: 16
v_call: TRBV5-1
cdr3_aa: CASSASSGGPIYEQYF
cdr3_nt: TGCGCCAGCAGCGCATCTAGCGGGGGTCCCATATACGAGCAGTACTTC

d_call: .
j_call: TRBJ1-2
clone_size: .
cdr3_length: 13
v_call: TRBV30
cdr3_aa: CAWSGGGNYGYTF
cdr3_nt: TGTGCCTGGAGCGGGGGGGGAAACTATGGCTACACCTTC

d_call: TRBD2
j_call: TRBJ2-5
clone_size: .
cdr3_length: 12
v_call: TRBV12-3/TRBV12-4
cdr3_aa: CASSFGTSTQYF
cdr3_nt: TGTGCCAGCAGTTTTGGGACTAGCACCCAGTACTTC